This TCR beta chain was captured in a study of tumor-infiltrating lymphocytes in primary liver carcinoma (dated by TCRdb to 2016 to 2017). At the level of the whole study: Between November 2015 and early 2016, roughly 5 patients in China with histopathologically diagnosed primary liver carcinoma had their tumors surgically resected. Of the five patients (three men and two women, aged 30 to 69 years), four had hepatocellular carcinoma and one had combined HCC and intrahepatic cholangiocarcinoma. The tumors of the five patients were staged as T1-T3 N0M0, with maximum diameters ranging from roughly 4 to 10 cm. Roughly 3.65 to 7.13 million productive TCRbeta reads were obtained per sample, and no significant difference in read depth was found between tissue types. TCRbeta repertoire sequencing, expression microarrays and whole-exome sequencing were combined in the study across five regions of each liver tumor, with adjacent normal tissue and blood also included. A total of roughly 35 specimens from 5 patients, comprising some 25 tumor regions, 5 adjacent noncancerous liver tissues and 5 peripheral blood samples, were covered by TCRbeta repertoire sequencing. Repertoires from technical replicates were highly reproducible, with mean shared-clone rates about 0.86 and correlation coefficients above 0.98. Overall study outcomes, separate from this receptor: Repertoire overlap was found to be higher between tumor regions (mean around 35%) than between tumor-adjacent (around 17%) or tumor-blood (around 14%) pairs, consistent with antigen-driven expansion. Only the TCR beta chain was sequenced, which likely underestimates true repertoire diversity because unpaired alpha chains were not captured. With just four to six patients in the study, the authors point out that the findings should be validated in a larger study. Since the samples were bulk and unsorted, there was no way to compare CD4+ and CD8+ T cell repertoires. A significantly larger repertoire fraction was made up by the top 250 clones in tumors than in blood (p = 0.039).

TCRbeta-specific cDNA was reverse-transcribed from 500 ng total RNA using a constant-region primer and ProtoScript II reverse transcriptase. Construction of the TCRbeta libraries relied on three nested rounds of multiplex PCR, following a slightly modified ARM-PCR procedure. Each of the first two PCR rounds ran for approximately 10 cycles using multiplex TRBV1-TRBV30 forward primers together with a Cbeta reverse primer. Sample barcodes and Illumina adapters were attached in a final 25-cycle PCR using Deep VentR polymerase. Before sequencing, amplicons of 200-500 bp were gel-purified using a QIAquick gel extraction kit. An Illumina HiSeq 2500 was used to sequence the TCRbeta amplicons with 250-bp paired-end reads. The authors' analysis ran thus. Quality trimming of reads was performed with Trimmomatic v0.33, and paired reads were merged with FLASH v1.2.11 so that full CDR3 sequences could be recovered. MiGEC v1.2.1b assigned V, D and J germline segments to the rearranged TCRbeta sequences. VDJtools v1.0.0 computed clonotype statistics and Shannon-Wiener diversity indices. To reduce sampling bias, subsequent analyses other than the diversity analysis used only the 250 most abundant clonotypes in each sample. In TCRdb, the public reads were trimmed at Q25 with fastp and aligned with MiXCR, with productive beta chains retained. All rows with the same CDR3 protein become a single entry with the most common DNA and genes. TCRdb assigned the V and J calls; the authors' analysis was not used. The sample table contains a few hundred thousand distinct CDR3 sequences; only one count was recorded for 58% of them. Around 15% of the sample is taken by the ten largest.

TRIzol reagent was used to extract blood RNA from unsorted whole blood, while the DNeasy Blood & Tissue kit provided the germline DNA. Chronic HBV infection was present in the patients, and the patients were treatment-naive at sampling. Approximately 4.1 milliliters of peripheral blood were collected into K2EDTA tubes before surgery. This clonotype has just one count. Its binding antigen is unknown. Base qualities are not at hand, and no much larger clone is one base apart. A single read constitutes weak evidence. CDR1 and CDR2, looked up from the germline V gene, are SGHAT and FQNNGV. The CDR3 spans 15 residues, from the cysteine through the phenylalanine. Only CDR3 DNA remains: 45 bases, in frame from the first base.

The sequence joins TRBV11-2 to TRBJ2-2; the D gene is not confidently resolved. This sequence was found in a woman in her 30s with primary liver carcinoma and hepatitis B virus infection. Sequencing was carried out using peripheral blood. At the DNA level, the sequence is TGTACCAACAGCTTAACTGGCACGGGCACCGGGGAGCTGTTTTTT. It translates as CTNSLTGTGTGELFF.